Here is one T cell receptor (beta chain) with its context. This clonotype was seen repeatedly, ten times or more. Its antigen is unknown. There are no base qualities to consult, and no much larger clone falls within one base. This specimen belongs to a study of regulatory T cells in long-lasting Graves disease (dated by TCRdb to the early 2020s). About the study as a whole: In the newly diagnosed Graves' disease group, patients had been taking antithyroid drugs for less than 3 months. Persistent Graves' disease patients were compared with newly diagnosed Graves' disease patients by peripheral blood TCR sequencing and RNA sequencing. The study took place in China and was registered as a clinical trial. A total of 35 or so samples were covered by TCR sequencing, comprising around 13 persistent and about 20 newly diagnosed Graves' disease patients. What the authors observed across the whole study: The small sample size was acknowledged by the authors as a limitation that may reduce accuracy. Persistent patients shared more public clonotypes among themselves (around 3,000) than newly diagnosed patients did (approximately 970). Because the primary lesion, thyroid tissue, could not be accessed, the study looked at peripheral blood alone. Sequencing and analysis were restricted to the TCR beta chain. Persistent disease showed preferential use of TRBV28, TRBJ1-2 and TRBJ2-5, whereas newly diagnosed disease favored TRBV20-1 and TRBJ2-1. Compared with newly diagnosed patients, patients with persistent Graves' disease had lower TCR Shannon entropy and fewer highly expanded clones, which suggests clonal expansion.

Libraries were constructed by multiplex PCR. Sequencing took place on an Illumina HiSeq 4000. TCR beta libraries were built with iRepertoire HTBI primers and Arm-PCR amplification of CDR3 regions. Before sequencing, the PCR products underwent gel purification. The published analysis was carried out like this. Across samples, approximately 68 TRBV and over 11 TRBJ segments were identified and used for gene usage analysis of CDR3 amino acid clonotypes. COPE and FqMerger were used to merge the filtered high-quality paired reads into contigs. BLAST was used to align contigs to the IMGT TRBV, TRBD and TRBJ reference genes, and CDR3 was defined following IMGT. Any clonotype with a frequency above 0.1% was classified as a highly expanded clone. Shannon entropy served as the measure of repertoire diversity, while the Gini coefficient captured V-J evenness. A clonotype was considered public if more than one individual shared it. TCRdb ran its own pipeline on the public reads, namely fastp trimming at Q25 and MiXCR clone calling, and kept in-frame beta chains. Every distinct CDR3 protein forms one entry, paired with its most common genes and DNA. These V and J calls originate from TCRdb's pipeline instead of the authors' own analysis. Recorded for this sample are 510,000 or so distinct CDR3 sequences; around 13% of them occurred a single time. The ten largest make up 8% to 10% of the sample.

From its cysteine to its phenylalanine, the CDR3 spans 15 amino acids. Only the CDR3 DNA stays, 45 bases, in frame from base 1. The germline ends are 14 bases apart after V is trimmed by 5 bases and J by 0 bases. The germline V gene (reference sequence) specifies GTSNPN as CDR1 and SVGIG as CDR2. The sample's time point label, in plain terms: newly diagnosed GD, antithyroid drugs for less than 3 months. For both TCR sequencing and RNA sequencing, RNA was extracted from PBMCs using TRIzol. Graves' disease was diagnosed according to American Thyroid Association guidelines. Patients were recruited from an endocrinology department in Xi'an, China. From each patient, 7.5 to 9.5 milliliters of peripheral blood was collected into an EDTA anticoagulant tube. Ficoll Paque Plus density gradient separation was used to isolate PBMCs, and no further T cell sorting was done. RNA quality was checked with an Agilent 2100 Bioanalyzer and agarose gel, and concentration with a NanoDrop 2000.

This sample was also put to use in a study of T cells in Graves' hyperthyroidism and ophthalmopathy. That second report states: Stable Graves' hyperthyroidism was defined as the absence of progression to ophthalmopathy over 18 months of follow-up. Hyperthyroidism patients were newly diagnosed, with disease duration under 2 months, and aged 18 to 65 years. Patients with uncontrolled infections, other autoimmune diseases, pregnancy or lactation were excluded. Clinical symptoms, serum thyroxine and TRAb, thyroid ultrasound, and orbital computed tomography formed the basis for the diagnoses. The TCR CDR3 was subjected to a first round of RT-PCR using the HTBI primer set and the Qiagen OneStep RT-PCR kit. Most expanded thyroid clonotypes (frequency above 0.001) were also found in blood, which suggests that blood repertoires may mirror thyroid immune responses. In cross-validation, a model built on a 13 V-J signature told ophthalmopathy apart from stable hyperthyroidism with 85% to 90% sensitivity and about 81% specificity, and in testing the same model reached 80%/75%. In validation, the model predicted progression to ophthalmopathy a median of 6.5 months before onset, with roughly 70% sensitivity and just under 75% specificity. TCR V-J signatures able to tell the groups apart were searched for in a discovery cohort of approximately 95 patients, of whom roughly 42 had Graves' ophthalmopathy and 57 had stable Graves' hyperthyroidism. Whether ophthalmopathy could be predicted prospectively was tested in an independent validation cohort made up of 18 to 20 hyperthyroidism patients plus 17 patients who later progressed to ophthalmopathy. The 75 to 100 discovery patients were divided at random into training and test sets in a 7:3 ratio. In about six Graves' hyperthyroidism patients, the study also compared T-cell repertoires from thyroid tissue with T-cell repertoires from blood. Following sampling, methimazole starting at 30 mg daily was given to hyperthyroidism patients, and high-dose intravenous methylprednisolone was given to ophthalmopathy patients. A second multiplex PCR round built the libraries, followed by size selection and purification. Libraries were sequenced paired-end with 100 bp reads on an Illumina HiSeq2000. SOAPnuke was used to process the raw data, with reads discarded if the reads contained adapters or uncalled bases, had a mean Phred below 15, or lacked an exact constant-primer or identifier match. COPE v1.2.5 was used to merge high-quality paired reads, and clonotypes were defined as unique nucleotide sequences. MiTCR v1.1 was used to align the clonotypes against IMGT TRBV, TRBD and TRBJ reference segments. The analysis included only V-J combinations with a frequency above 0.0001, which together covered approximately 99% of the repertoires. The TCS score was defined as F50 (clonal expansion) divided by E x V (chaos), with BLOSUM62-based TCRdist calculated between CDR3 peptides within each V-J. Welch's t-statistics and random forest reduced around 520 V-J features to 10 to 15, which were used in a naive Bayes classifier (R e1071). Sample size was not statistically predetermined, and blinding of investigators to group allocation was not performed. According to the paper, TCR Vbeta CDR3 sequencing was carried out on some 130 peripheral blood samples, which came from fewer than 50 ophthalmopathy, 75 or so hyperthyroidism and approximately 17 progressor patients.

This TCR was sampled from a woman under 40 with Graves disease. Donor details come from another sample of the same person, matched by shared clones. The specimen comprised peripheral blood mononuclear cells (PBMCs), sampled at new diagnosis, from a patient treated with antithyroid drugs. The chain joins TRBV30 to TRBJ2-4; the D gene is perhaps TRBD2, on 5 matching bases. The DNA sequence reads TGTGCCTGGGACGACGGACTTTTAGCCAAAAACATTCAGTACTTC. Its translation is CAWDDGLLAKNIQYF. The full variable domain, with segments outside the CDR3 supplied by the reference TRBV30 and TRBJ2-4 proteins, appears as SQTIHQWPATLVQPVGSPLSLECTVEGTSNPNLYWYRQAAGRGLQLLFYSVGIGQISSEVPQNLSASRPQDRQFILSSKKLLLSDSGFYLCAWDDGLLAKNIQYFGAGTRLSVL.